The present T cell receptor beta chain was sequenced within a study of blood T cell repertoires in COVID-19. Study details: PBMCs, B-cell-depleted T cells, or T cells provided the cDNA or gDNA that made up the material.

The protocol was immunoSEQ multiplex PCR, while the TCRdb copy is restricted to in-frame clones and leaves out a portion. The top ten clones hold 9.5% to 13% of a sample with roughly 200,000 clones, over 75% of them seen once. With 9 bases removed from V and 2 bases from J, the gap between germline ends came to 17 bases. This CDR3 is built from 14 residues. Germline CDR1 is LNHDA and CDR2 is SQIVND (reference sequence). V is TRBV19 and J is TRBJ2-7, with D possibly matching TRBD2 (7 bases). Sequences were obtained from peripheral blood. This receptor was obtained from a human donor with active or convalescent COVID-19. The donor label of this sample is uncertain. DNA of the CDR3: TGTGCCAGCCAAGGGGGGGGGATCCCCTACGAGCAGTACTTC. Protein: CASQGGGIPYEQYF.